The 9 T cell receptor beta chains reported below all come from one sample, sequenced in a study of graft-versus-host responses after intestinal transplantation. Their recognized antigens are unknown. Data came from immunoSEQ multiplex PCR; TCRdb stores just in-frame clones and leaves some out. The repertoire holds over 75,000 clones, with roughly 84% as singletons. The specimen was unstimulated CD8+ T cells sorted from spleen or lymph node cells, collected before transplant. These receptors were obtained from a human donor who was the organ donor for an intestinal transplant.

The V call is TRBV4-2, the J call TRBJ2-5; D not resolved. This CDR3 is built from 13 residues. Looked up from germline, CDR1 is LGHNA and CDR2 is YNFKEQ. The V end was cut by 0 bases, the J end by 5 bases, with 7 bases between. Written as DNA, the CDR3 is TGTGCCAGCAGCCAAGACGGAAGCGAGACCCAGTACTTC. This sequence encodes CASSQDGSETQYF.

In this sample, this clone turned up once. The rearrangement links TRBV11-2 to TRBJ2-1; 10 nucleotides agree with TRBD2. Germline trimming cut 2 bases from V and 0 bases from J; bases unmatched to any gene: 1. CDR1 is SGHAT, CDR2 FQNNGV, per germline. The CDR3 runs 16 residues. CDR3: CASSLLAGVSYNEQFF. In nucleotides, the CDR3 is TGTGCCAGCAGCTTACTAGCGGGGGTCTCCTACAATGAGCAGTTCTTC.

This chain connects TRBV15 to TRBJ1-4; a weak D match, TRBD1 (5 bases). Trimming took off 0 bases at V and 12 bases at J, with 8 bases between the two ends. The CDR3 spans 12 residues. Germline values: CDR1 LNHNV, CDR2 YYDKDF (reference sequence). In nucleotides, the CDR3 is TGTGCCACCAGCAGAGAAGGGGCTGAACTGTTTTTT. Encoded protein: CATSREGAELFF.

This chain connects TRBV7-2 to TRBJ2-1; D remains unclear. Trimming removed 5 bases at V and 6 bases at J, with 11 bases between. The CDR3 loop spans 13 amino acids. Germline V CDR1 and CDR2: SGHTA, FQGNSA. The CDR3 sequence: CASSVDPGNEQFF. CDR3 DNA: TGTGCCAGCAGCGTAGACCCCGGCAATGAGCAGTTCTTC.

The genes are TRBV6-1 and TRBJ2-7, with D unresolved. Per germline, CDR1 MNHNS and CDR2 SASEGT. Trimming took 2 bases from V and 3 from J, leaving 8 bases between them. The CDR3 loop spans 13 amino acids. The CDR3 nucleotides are TGTGCCAGCAGTGAAAACCCAGGCTACGAGCAGTACTTC. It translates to CASSENPGYEQYF.

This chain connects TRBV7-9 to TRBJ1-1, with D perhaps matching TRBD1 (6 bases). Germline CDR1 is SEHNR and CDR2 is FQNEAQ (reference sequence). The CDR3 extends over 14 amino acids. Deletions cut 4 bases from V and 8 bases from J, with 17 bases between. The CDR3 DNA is TGTGCCAGCAGCTCCGGGACACCTCCTCGAGAAGCTTTCTTT. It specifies CASSSGTPPREAFF.

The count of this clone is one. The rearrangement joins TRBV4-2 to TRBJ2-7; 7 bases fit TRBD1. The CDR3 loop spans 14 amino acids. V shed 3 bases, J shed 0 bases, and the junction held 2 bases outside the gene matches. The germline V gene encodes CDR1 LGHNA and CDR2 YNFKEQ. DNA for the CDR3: TGTGCCAGCAGCCAGGGGGACAGCTCCTACGAGCAGTACTTC. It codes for CASSQGDSSYEQYF.

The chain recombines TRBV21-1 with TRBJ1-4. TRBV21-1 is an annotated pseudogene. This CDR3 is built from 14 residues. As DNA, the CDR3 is TGTGCCAGCAGCTCCCCGGGACGGGATGAAAAACTGTTTTTT. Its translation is CASSSPGRDEKLFF.

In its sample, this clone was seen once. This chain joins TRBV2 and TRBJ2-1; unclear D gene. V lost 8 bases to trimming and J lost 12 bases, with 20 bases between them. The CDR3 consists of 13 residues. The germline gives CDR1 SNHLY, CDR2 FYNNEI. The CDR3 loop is CASRVYPKMLQFF. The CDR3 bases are TGTGCCAGCCGAGTATACCCCAAAATGTTGCAGTTCTTC.